The 18 T cell receptor beta chains reported below all come from one sample, sequenced in a study of CD8 T cells in Susac syndrome. Random hexamers served to reverse transcribe about 0.5 to 1 ug RNA. MiXCR, run by TCRdb on the immunoSEQ multiplex PCR reads, gives a single entry per CDR3 protein. The repertoire holds a few hundred thousand distinct CDR3 sequences, with approximately 90% as singletons. Sequencing input: CD8+ T cells from PBMCs. Receptor source: a human donor with multiple sclerosis.

This rearrangement joins TRBV3-1 to TRBJ2-1; 7 bases align to TRBD1. Germline trimming cut 5 bases from V and 5 bases from J; bases unmatched to any gene: 9. CDR1 and CDR2 (germline): LGHDT, YNNKEL (reference sequence). This CDR3 contains 15 residues. CDR3 residues: CASSATGEFNNEQFF. CDR3 DNA: TGTGCCAGCAGCGCTACAGGGGAGTTTAACAATGAGCAGTTCTTC.

The rearrangement uses TRBV5-4 and TRBJ2-3; 7 bases match TRBD1. The CDR3 spans 12 residues. V was clipped by 10 bases and J by 6 bases; unmatched bases: 8. Germline loops: CDR1 SGHNT, CDR2 YYREEE (reference sequence). The CDR3 coding sequence is TGTGCCGGCACAGGGGAAGGGGATACGCAGTATTTT. This codes for CAGTGEGDTQYF.

This clonotype was observed a single time. This chain links TRBV5-6 with TRBJ2-3, with D possibly matching TRBD1 (5 bases). This CDR3 is built from 14 residues. Between the trimmed V and J ends, which lost 2 bases and 2 bases, there was a span of 9 bases. Per germline, CDR1 SGHDT and CDR2 YYEEEE. This CDR3 is CASSFGRDTDTQYF. CDR3 DNA sequence: TGTGCCAGCAGCTTCGGCAGGGACACAGATACGCAGTATTTT.

In its sample, this clonotype was seen once. The J gene is TRBJ2-1, the V gene TRBV6-5, with 7 bases matching TRBD1. J lost 0 bases, V lost 8 bases, and 25 bases had no gene match. The germline V gene encodes CDR1 MNHEY and CDR2 SVGAGI. The CDR3 covers 21 residues. CDR3 sequence: CASELRSQINRGPRSYNEQFF. The CDR3 nucleotides read TGTGCCAGCGAGTTACGTTCCCAGATAAACAGGGGCCCCCGCTCCTACAATGAGCAGTTCTTC.

The chain employs TRBV12-3 or TRBV12-4 and TRBJ2-1; tentative D call: TRBD2 (5 bases). Trimming stripped 6 bases from V and 4 bases from J, with 10 bases between. This CDR3 comprises 13 residues. The CDR3 DNA sequence: TGTGCCAGCAGCCCTCTAGCTTACAATGAGCAGTTCTTC. Protein product: CASSPLAYNEQFF.

This rearrangement joins TRBV7-9 to TRBJ2-7, with unresolved D. The CDR3 totals 11 residues. V dropped 6 bases and J dropped 6 bases, with 9 bases sitting between them. Germline V CDR1 and CDR2: SEHNR, FQNEAQ (reference sequence). CDR3: CASSTKGEQYF. The CDR3 coding sequence is TGTGCCAGCAGTACGAAGGGCGAGCAGTACTTC.

The rearrangement links TRBV6-1 to TRBJ2-1, with TRBD1 matching 8 bases. Per germline, CDR1 MNHNS and CDR2 SASEGT. The CDR3 runs 16 residues. The V segment lost 5 bases and the J segment 0 bases; nucleotides outside the gene matches: 6. The CDR3 reads CASSRTGNPSYNEQFF. In DNA form, the CDR3 reads TGTGCCAGCAGTCGGACAGGGAATCCCTCCTACAATGAGCAGTTCTTC.

The gene calls are TRBV7-9 and TRBJ2-1; possibly TRBD1 for D (6 bases). Germline V lookup: CDR1 SEHNR, CDR2 FQNEAQ (reference sequence). The CDR3 is made up of 17 amino acids. Trimming removed 2 bases at V and 8 bases at J, with 22 bases between. In DNA, the CDR3 is TGTGCCAGCAGCTTATCCCCAGGGGCAAAGATAGTGTATGAGCAGTTCTTC. It encodes CASSLSPGAKIVYEQFF.

The chain uses TRBV11-2 and TRBJ2-3, with a possible D match to TRBD2 (6 bases). CDR1 and CDR2 from the germline V gene are SGHAT and FQNNGV. There are 17 residues in the CDR3. Between the trimmed V and J ends, which lost 3 bases and 4 bases, there was a span of 20 bases. In DNA form, the CDR3 reads TGTGCCAGCAGCTTCCCCCATATGCTTTGGGGGGCAGATACGCAGTATTTT. Protein: CASSFPHMLWGADTQYF.

The chain joins TRBV7-9 to TRBJ2-5, with TRBD1 matching over 8 bases. CDR3 length: 14 residues. Germline-derived CDR1 and CDR2 are SEHNR and FQNEAQ (reference sequence). J lost 2 bases, V lost 3 bases, and 2 bases had no gene match. The CDR3 region has the DNA TGTGCCAGCAGCTTGGACAGGGAGCAAGAGACCCAGTACTTC. Translated, it gives CASSLDREQETQYF.

V gene TRBV15 combines with J gene TRBJ2-7, with D perhaps matching TRBD1 (6 bases). V was shortened by 1 base and J by 0 bases, with 13 bases between the two germline ends. CDR1 and CDR2 (germline): LNHNV, YYDKDF (reference sequence). This CDR3 region has 16 residues. Here the CDR3 reads CATSRGDGQSSYEQYF. CDR3 nucleotide sequence: TGTGCCACCAGCAGAGGCGATGGACAGTCCTCCTACGAGCAGTACTTC.

The genes are TRBV12-3 or TRBV12-4 and TRBJ1-1; 9 nucleotides align to TRBD1. Germline trimming cut 8 bases from V and 7 bases from J; bases unmatched to any gene: 5. CDR3 length: 12 residues. DNA for the CDR3: TGTGCCAGCGGACAGGGGACCGTTGAAGCTTTCTTT. This gives the protein CASGQGTVEAFF.

This rearrangement joins TRBV7-9 to TRBJ2-5; TRBD2 matches 7 bases. The V gene's germline CDR1 is SEHNR and CDR2 FQNEAQ (reference sequence). The V segment lost 5 bases and the J segment 0 bases; nucleotides outside the gene matches: 18. The CDR3 consists of 19 residues. The CDR3 sequence is CASSPPTGLPDPDQETQYF. The CDR3 bases are TGTGCCAGCAGCCCCCCGACGGGACTACCCGACCCGGACCAAGAGACCCAGTACTTC.

This clonotype was counted once. The chain carries TRBV19 and TRBJ1-2, with D possibly TRBD1 on 5 matching bases. The germline V gene encodes CDR1 LNHDA and CDR2 SQIVND (reference sequence). V was pared by 7 bases and J by 3 bases, with 12 bases between. There are 13 residues in the CDR3. CDR3 DNA: TGTGCCAGTACCTTAATAGGGGACTATGGCTACACCTTC. This codes for CASTLIGDYGYTF.

This clonotype appeared a single time. The gene calls are TRBV6-1 and TRBJ2-1, with 9 nucleotides matching TRBD2. Germline lookup yields CDR1 MNHNS and CDR2 SASEGT. This CDR3 contains 14 residues. With 6 bases clipped from V and 9 bases from J, the junction kept 9 bases outside the gene matches. Here the CDR3 reads CASSLSGGQGEQFF. CDR3 DNA: TGTGCCAGCAGCCTGAGCGGGGGGCAGGGTGAGCAGTTCTTC.

The CDR3 here is CASRRYGGSDTEAFF. In nucleotides, the CDR3 is TGTGCCAGTAGGCGCTATGGGGGGTCCGACACTGAAGCTTTCTTT. V usage is TRBV19 and J usage is TRBJ1-1, with a tentative D call TRBD1 (5 bases). The CDR3 covers 15 residues. Per the germline V gene, CDR1 is LNHDA and CDR2 is SQIVND (reference sequence). V lost 6 bases and J lost 3, with 17 bases in between.

The chain is built from TRBV10-3 and TRBJ2-4; 8 bases are a match to TRBD1. The junction had 6 bases not matched to a gene; V was cut back by 6 bases and J by 5 bases. This CDR3 has 14 amino acids. The germline V gene encodes CDR1 ENHRY and CDR2 SYGVKD. The CDR3 protein is CAISGQGGQNIQYF. CDR3 bases: TGTGCCATCAGCGGACAGGGAGGACAAAACATTCAGTACTTC.

The chain carries TRBV20-1 and TRBJ2-1, with 10 bases identical to TRBD2. Trimming removed 0 bases from V and 3 bases from J; junction bases left unmatched: 5. The CDR3 has 16 residues. Germline CDR1 reads DFQATT; CDR2 reads SNEGSKA (reference sequence). CDR3 amino acids: CSARDLAGVIYNEQFF. CDR3 sequence (DNA): TGCAGTGCTAGAGATCTAGCGGGAGTTATCTACAATGAGCAGTTCTTC.